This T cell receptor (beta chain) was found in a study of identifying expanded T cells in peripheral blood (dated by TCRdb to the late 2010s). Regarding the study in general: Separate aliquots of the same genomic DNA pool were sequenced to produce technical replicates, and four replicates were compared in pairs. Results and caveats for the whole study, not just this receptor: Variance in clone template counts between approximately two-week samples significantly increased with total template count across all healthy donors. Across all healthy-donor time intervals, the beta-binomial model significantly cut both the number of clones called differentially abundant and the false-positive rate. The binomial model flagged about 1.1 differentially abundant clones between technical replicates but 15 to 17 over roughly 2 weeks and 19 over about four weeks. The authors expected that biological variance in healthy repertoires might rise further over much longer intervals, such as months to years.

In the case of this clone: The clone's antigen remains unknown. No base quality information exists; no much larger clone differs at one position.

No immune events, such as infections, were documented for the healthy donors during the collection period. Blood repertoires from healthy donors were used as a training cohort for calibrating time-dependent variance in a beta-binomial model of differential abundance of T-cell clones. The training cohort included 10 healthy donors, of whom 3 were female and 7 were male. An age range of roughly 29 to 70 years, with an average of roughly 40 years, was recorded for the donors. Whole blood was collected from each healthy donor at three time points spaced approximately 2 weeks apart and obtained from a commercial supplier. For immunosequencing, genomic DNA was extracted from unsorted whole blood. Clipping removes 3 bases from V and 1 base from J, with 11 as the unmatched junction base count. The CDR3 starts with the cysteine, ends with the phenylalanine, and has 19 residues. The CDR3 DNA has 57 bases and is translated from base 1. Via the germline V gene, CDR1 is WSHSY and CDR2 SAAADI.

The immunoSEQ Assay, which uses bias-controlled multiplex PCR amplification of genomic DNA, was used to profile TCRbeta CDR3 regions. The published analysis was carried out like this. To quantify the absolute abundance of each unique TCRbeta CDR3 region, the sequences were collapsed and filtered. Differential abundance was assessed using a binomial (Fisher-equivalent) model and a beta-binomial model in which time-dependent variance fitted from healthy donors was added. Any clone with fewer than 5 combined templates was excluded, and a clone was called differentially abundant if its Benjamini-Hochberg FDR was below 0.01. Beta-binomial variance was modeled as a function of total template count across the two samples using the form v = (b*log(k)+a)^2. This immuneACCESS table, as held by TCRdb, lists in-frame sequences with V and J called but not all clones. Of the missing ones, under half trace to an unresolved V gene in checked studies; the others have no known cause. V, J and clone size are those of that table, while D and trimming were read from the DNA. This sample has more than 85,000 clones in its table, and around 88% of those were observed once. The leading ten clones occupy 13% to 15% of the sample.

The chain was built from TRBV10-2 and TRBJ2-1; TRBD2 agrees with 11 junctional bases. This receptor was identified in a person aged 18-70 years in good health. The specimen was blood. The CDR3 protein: CASSEGTSGNLRSYNEQFF. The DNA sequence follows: TGCGCCAGCAGTGAAGGGACTAGCGGAAACCTTCGGTCCTACAATGAGCAGTTCTTC.